This T cell receptor (beta chain) was captured by sequencing in a study of OX40 agonist ivuxolimab in advanced cancers. Profiling relied on immunoSEQ multiplex PCR, and the TCRdb table lists in-frame clones only, not all of them. The sample holds around 100,000 clones, around nine tenths seen once. Germline V gives CDR1 SQVTM, CDR2 ANQGSEA. The CDR3 runs 12 residues. Trimming shortened V by 3 bases and J by 4 bases, and 9 bases separated the two germline ends. This clonotype originated in an adult with an advanced solid tumor such as melanoma, head and neck, liver or kidney cancer. The rearrangement joins TRBV29-1 to TRBJ2-5; D is ambiguous. This sample comprised CD4+ or CD8+ T cells sorted from blood, obtained in a trial of the OX40 agonist ivuxolimab. This CDR3 is CSVDRNGETQYF. The CDR3 DNA reads as TGCAGCGTTGACAGGAACGGAGAGACCCAGTACTTC.